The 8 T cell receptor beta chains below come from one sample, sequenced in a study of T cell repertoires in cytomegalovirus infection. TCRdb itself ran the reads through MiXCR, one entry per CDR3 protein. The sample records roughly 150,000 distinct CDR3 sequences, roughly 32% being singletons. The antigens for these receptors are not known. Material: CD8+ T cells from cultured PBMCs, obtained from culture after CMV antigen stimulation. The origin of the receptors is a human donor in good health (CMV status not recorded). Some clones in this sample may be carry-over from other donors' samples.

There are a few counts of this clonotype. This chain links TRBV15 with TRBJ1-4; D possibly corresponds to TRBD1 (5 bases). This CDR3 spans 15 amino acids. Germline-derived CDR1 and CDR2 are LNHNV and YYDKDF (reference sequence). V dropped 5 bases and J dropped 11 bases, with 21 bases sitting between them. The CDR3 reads CATSRATIRGGKLFF. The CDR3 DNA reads TGTGCCACCAGCCGCGCCACGATACGGGGGGGGAAACTGTTTTTT.

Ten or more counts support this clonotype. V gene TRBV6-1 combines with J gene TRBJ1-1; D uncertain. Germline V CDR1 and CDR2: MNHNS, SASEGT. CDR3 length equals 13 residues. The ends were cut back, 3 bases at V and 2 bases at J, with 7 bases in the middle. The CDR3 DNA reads TGTGCCAGCAGTGAGAGAGATAACACTGAAGCTTTCTTT. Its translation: CASSERDNTEAFF.

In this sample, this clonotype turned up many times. The CDR3 DNA reads as TGTGCCAGCAGCTTAGACGGGGTCGAGCAGTACTTC. Translating gives CASSLDGVEQYF. V is TRBV7-8 and J is TRBJ2-7, with a possible D match to TRBD2 (5 bases). CDR1 and CDR2 (germline): SGHVS, FQNEAQ. The CDR3 loop spans 12 amino acids. Trimming left V 1 base short and J 6 bases short, with 7 bases between.

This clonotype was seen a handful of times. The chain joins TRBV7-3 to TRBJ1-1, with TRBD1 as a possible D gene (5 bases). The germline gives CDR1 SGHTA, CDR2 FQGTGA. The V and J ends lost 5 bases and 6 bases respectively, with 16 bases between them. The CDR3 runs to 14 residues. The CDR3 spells CASSQWGGIAEAFF. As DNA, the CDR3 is TGTGCCAGCAGCCAGTGGGGGGGGATCGCTGAAGCTTTCTTT. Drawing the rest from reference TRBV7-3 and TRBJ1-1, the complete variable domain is GAGVSQTPSNKVTEKGKYVELRCDPISGHTALYWYRQSLGQGPEFLIYFQGTGAADDSGLPNDRFFAVRPEGSVSTLKIQRTERGDSAVYLCASSQWGGIAEAFFGQGTRLTVV.

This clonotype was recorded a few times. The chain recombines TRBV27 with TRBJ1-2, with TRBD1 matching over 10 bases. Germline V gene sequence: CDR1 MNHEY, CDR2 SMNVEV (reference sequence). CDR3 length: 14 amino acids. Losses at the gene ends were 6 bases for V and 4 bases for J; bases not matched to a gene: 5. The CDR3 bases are TGTGCCAGCAGACCGGGACAGGGGTCCTATGGCTACACCTTC. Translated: CASRPGQGSYGYTF.

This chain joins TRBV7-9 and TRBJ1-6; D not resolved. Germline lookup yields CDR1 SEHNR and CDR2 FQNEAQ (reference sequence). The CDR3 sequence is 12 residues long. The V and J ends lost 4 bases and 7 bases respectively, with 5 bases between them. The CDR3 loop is CASSSANSPLHF. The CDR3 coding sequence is TGTGCCAGCAGCTCCGCAAATTCACCCCTCCACTTT.

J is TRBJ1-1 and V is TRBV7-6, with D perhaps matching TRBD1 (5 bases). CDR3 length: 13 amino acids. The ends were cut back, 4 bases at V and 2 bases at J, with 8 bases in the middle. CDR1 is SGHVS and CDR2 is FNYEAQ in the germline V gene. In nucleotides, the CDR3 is TGTGCCAGCAGCTCCCGGGACAACACTGAAGCTTTCTTT. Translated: CASSSRDNTEAFF.

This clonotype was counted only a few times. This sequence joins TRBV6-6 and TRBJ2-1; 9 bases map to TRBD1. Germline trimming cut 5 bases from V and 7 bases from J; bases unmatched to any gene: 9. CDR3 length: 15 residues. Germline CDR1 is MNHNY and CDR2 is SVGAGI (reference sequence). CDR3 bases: TGTGCCAGCAGTATCTCACAGGGGGCGTTAAATGAGCAGTTCTTC. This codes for CASSISQGALNEQFF.